Listed here are 30 T cell receptor beta chains from one sample, sequenced in a study of CD8 T cells in ankylosing spondylitis. Points from the study as a whole: A motif of roughly eight highly homologous TCR beta variants was seen as apparently characteristic of ankylosing spondylitis blood.

These receptors lack a known antigen. From the 5' RACE reads, TCRdb called clonotypes with MiXCR, one entry per CDR3 protein. The sample consists of about 500,000 distinct CDR3 sequences, 5.3% of them appearing once. Sequenced: blood, either unsorted or a sorted T cell fraction (not recorded which). The receptor set was obtained from a male donor with ankylosing spondylitis.

This clonotype was seen at least ten times. The genes are TRBV11-2 and TRBJ1-4, with D perhaps TRBD1 (6 bases). Germline-derived CDR1 and CDR2 are SGHAT and FQNNGV. V was pared by 5 bases and J by 6 bases, with 16 bases between. The length of the CDR3 is 15 residues. The CDR3 sequence: CASSLGTTLHEKLFF. The CDR3 nucleotides read TGTGCCAGCAGCCTAGGGACAACCCTACATGAAAAACTGTTTTTT.

This clonotype was seen ten or more times. The chain employs TRBV6-2 or TRBV6-3 and TRBJ2-5; 9 bases are a match to TRBD1. The germline gives CDR1 MNHEY, CDR2 SVGEGT. V trimming: 8 bases; J trimming: 4 bases; junction bases outside the gene matches: 5. This CDR3 has 13 amino acids. CDR3 sequence reads: CASVGQGPETQYF. CDR3 sequence (DNA): TGTGCCAGCGTCGGACAGGGGCCAGAGACCCAGTACTTC.

Comments on this clonotype: Given the absence of the conserved phenylalanine or tryptophan at the CDR3 end, a read error is likely. This chain links TRBV6-2 or TRBV6-3 with TRBJ1-1, with D possibly matching TRBD1 (6 bases). The CDR3 length is 14 residues. V was shortened by 6 bases and J by 4 bases, with 15 bases between the two germline ends. The germline V gene has CDR1 MNHEY and CDR2 SVGEGT. The CDR3 DNA is TGTGCCAGCAGCAACAGGGCGGAGGCCACTGAAGCTTTCCTT. It translates to CASSNRAEATEAFL.

This clonotype has ten or more counts. Here the CDR3 reads CASSFHSTEAFF. CDR3 DNA: TGTGCCAGCAGCTTTCACAGCACTGAAGCTTTCTTT. The rearrangement links TRBV7-9 to TRBJ1-1; D is unresolved. The CDR3 runs 12 residues. Trimming left V 3 bases short and J 4 bases short, with 6 bases between. The V gene's germline CDR1 is SEHNR and CDR2 FQNEAQ (reference sequence).

This clonotype was detected many times. CDR3 bases: TGCAGCGTTGGAGGGGTCGTGGGGGCTGAAGCTTTCTTT. Its protein product is CSVGGVVGAEAFF. The chain is built from TRBV29-1 and TRBJ1-1; possible D gene TRBD1, 5 bases. Trimming left V 4 bases short and J 6 bases short, with 15 bases between. The CDR3 extends over 13 amino acids. Germline V gives CDR1 SQVTM, CDR2 ANQGSEA.

This clonotype was seen repeatedly, ten times or more. CDR3 amino acids: CASRRSLDTEAFF. In DNA form, the CDR3 reads TGTGCCAGCAGGCGCTCTCTCGACACTGAAGCTTTCTTT. The J gene is TRBJ1-1, the V gene TRBV6-1; D is undetermined. Germline assignment: CDR1 MNHNS and CDR2 SASEGT. The CDR3 has 13 amino acids. Trimming took 6 bases from V and 3 from J, leaving 11 bases between them.

This clonotype showed up just a few times. The chain joins TRBV20-1 to TRBJ2-2, with TRBD1 as a possible D gene (6 bases). CDR1 is DFQATT and CDR2 is SNEGSKA in the germline V gene (reference sequence). Trimming stripped 3 bases from V and 1 base from J, with 9 bases between. The CDR3 is made up of 14 amino acids. This CDR3 reads CSASRGGNTGELFF. CDR3 DNA sequence: TGCAGTGCTAGTCGAGGGGGGAACACCGGGGAGCTGTTTTTT.

This clonotype was recorded at least ten times. The J gene is TRBJ2-3, the V gene TRBV7-2; the D is unclear. Per germline, CDR1 SGHTA and CDR2 FQGNSA. The CDR3 has 13 residues. V was clipped by 3 bases and J by 5 bases, with 9 bases between them. CDR3 bases: TGTGCCAGCAGCTTTGGTCTAGGAGATACGCAGTATTTT. Its protein is CASSFGLGDTQYF.

Ten or more counts support this clonotype. The chain joins TRBV4-3 to TRBJ2-1; 7 bases are a match to TRBD2. The CDR3 is 18 amino acids. CDR1 and CDR2 (germline): LGHNA, YSLEER. Trimming at V came to 0 bases and at J to 4 bases, leaving 12 bases not matched to a gene. This CDR3 reads CASSQDRASGQLYNEQFF. CDR3 in DNA: TGCGCCAGCAGCCAAGACCGGGCTAGCGGACAACTTTACAATGAGCAGTTCTTC.

Of note for this clonotype: It is unclear where the CDR3 begins or ends on the DNA, so no DNA is shown, and the CDR3 is as TCRdb lists it. This chain connects TRBV12-2 to TRBJ2-2; the table gives TRBD1 as D, unverified against the DNA. TRBV12-2 is designated a pseudogene. Including both end residues, the CDR3 is 17 amino acids long. The CDR3 region is CASRFPRERIRRGSCFF.

This clonotype has only a few counts. The gene calls are TRBV4-1 and TRBJ2-5; 11 nucleotides match TRBD1. CDR3 size: 15 residues. Germline CDR1 is MGHRA and CDR2 is YSYEKL. With 5 bases clipped from V and 5 bases from J, the junction kept 7 bases outside the gene matches. As DNA, the CDR3 is TGCGCCAGCAGCGACCGGGACAGGGGGTTGGAGACCCAGTACTTC. As protein: CASSDRDRGLETQYF.

This clonotype was detected many times. The V gene is TRBV5-1, the J gene TRBJ2-3, with TRBD1 identical over 9 bases. The CDR3 totals 15 residues. CDR1 is SGHRS, CDR2 YFSETQ, per germline. V was pared by 4 bases and J by 6 bases, with 9 bases of the junction left unmatched. CDR3 in amino acids: CASSATGGSRDTQYF. In nucleotides, the CDR3 is TGCGCCAGCAGCGCGACAGGGGGAAGTCGCGATACGCAGTATTTT.

In this sample, this clonotype turned up many times. The chain uses TRBV27 and TRBJ1-2; 7 nucleotides align to TRBD1. The CDR3 has 16 amino acids. Per the germline V gene, CDR1 is MNHEY and CDR2 is SMNVEV (reference sequence). V shed 5 bases and J 8 bases; nucleotides not matched to a gene: 17. The CDR3 region has the DNA TGTGCCAGCAGTGTATACACCGGGACAGATTTCGGGGGCTACACCTTC. This gives the protein CASSVYTGTDFGGYTF.

In this sample, this clonotype turned up many times. This sequence joins TRBV6-5 and TRBJ2-1, with 8 bases identical to TRBD2. Per the germline V gene, CDR1 is MNHEY and CDR2 is SVGAGI. This CDR3 region has 15 residues. Trimming at V came to 7 bases and at J to 0 bases, leaving 5 bases not matched to a gene. This CDR3 is CASILGGVSYNEQFF. The CDR3 nucleotides read TGTGCCAGCATTCTCGGGGGGGTCTCCTACAATGAGCAGTTCTTC.

V gene TRBV18 combines with J gene TRBJ2-7, with D possibly TRBD1 on 5 matching bases. This CDR3 is 14 amino acids long. Germline assignment: CDR1 KGHSH and CDR2 LQKENI. Deletions cut 5 bases from V and 3 bases from J, with 14 bases between. In nucleotides, the CDR3 is TGTGCCAGCTCATCAGGGATAAGGGGCTACGAGCAGTACTTC. It encodes CASSSGIRGYEQYF.

This clonotype has at least ten counts. The genes are TRBV20-1 and TRBJ2-1, with 8 bases matching TRBD2. Germline V gene data show CDR1 as DFQATT and CDR2 as SNEGSKA (reference sequence). This CDR3 has 15 amino acids. J gave up 6 bases and V 6 bases, and 13 bases lay outside the gene matches. This CDR3 reads CSATNLAGGRNEQFF. As DNA, the CDR3 is TGCAGTGCCACGAACCTGGCGGGAGGACGCAATGAGCAGTTCTTC.

This sequence joins TRBV6-5 and TRBJ2-7; 8 bases match TRBD2. This CDR3 has 16 residues. V gave up 2 bases and J gave up 4 bases; unmatched junction bases: 10. Per the germline V gene, CDR1 is MNHEY and CDR2 is SVGAGI. The CDR3 nucleotides read TGTGCCAGCAGTTACACGGGAATAGCGGGATCTTACGAGCAGTACTTC. This encodes CASSYTGIAGSYEQYF.

In its sample, this clonotype was seen many times. This chain uses TRBV5-1 with TRBJ2-2; D remains ambiguous. This CDR3 has 17 residues. Trimming removed 0 bases at V and 3 bases at J, with 15 bases between. CDR1 and CDR2 (germline): SGHRS, YFSETQ. The CDR3 spells CASSLVVLGSYTGELFF. CDR3 DNA sequence: TGCGCCAGCAGCTTGGTGGTCTTGGGCAGCTACACCGGGGAGCTGTTTTTT.

As to this clonotype: Just one base apart from a much larger clone, this may be a read error. The J gene is TRBJ1-4, the V gene TRBV29-1; D not resolved. Germline V gene sequence: CDR1 SQVTM, CDR2 ANQGSEA. The CDR3 has 11 amino acids. The CDR3 coding sequence is TGCAACGTTGAGAGAAACGAAAAACTGTTTTTT. This sequence encodes CNVERNEKLFF.

This clonotype was detected only a few times. The CDR3 bases are TGTGCCAGCAGCCAAGATTGGGATCGAACCGGGGAGCTGTTTTTT. Protein product: CASSQDWDRTGELFF. The rearrangement links TRBV4-2 to TRBJ2-2; D gene unclear. This CDR3 has 15 amino acids. Trimming cost V 0 bases and J 5 bases, with 10 bases left between them. The germline gives CDR1 LGHNA, CDR2 YNFKEQ.

This clonotype was counted many times. The V and J genes are TRBV5-5 and TRBJ1-5; the D is unclear. The V end was cut by 0 bases, the J end by 0 bases, with 7 bases between. The V gene's germline CDR1 is SGHKS and CDR2 YYEKEE (reference sequence). This CDR3 is 15 amino acids long. DNA of the CDR3: TGTGCCAGCAGCTTGGGACATCCTAGCAATCAGCCCCAGCATTTT. This sequence encodes CASSLGHPSNQPQHF.

This clonotype was counted many times. The genes are TRBV5-1 and TRBJ1-1; maybe TRBD1 (5 bases). This CDR3 spans 13 amino acids. Per the germline V gene, CDR1 is SGHRS and CDR2 is YFSETQ. The ends were cut back, 7 bases at V and 3 bases at J, with 13 bases in the middle. This CDR3 reads CASSTEGYTEAFF. The CDR3 bases are TGCGCCAGCTCGACCGAGGGGTACACTGAAGCTTTCTTT.

V usage is TRBV7-9 and J usage is TRBJ2-2; TRBD1 is a possible D gene (6 bases). The CDR3 consists of 15 residues. Germline V gene data show CDR1 as SEHNR and CDR2 as FQNEAQ (reference sequence). Trimming cost V 4 bases and J 4 bases, with 13 bases left between them. CDR3 amino acids: CASSWATGTTGELFF. The CDR3 coding sequence is TGTGCCAGCAGCTGGGCTACAGGGACCACCGGGGAGCTGTTTTTT.

This clonotype was counted at least ten times. The V call is TRBV20-1, the J call TRBJ1-2; D might be TRBD1 (5 bases). CDR3 length: 15 residues. CDR1 and CDR2 from the germline V gene are DFQATT and SNEGSKA (reference sequence). The ends were cut back, 5 bases at V and 3 bases at J, with 19 bases in the middle. The CDR3 DNA sequence: TGCAGTGCTCCCACCCGCGGCAGGGCCCACTATGGCTACACCTTC. Translation: CSAPTRGRAHYGYTF.

This chain uses TRBV6-4 with TRBJ2-1, with D unclear. CDR1 MRHNA and CDR2 SNTAGT come from the germline V gene. Trimming cost V 4 bases and J 4 bases, with 8 bases left between them. The CDR3 runs 13 residues. In nucleotides, the CDR3 is TGTGCCAGCAGTGTCGGGTTTTACAATGAGCAGTTCTTC. As protein: CASSVGFYNEQFF.

Ten or more counts support this clonotype. The chain employs TRBV20-1 and TRBJ2-3, with D maybe TRBD2 (6 bases). Trimming removed 4 bases from V and 1 base from J, with 12 bases in between. Germline V CDR1 and CDR2: DFQATT, SNEGSKA (reference sequence). The CDR3 contains 14 residues. CDR3 amino acids: CSANGGGGTDTQYF. DNA of the CDR3: TGCAGTGCTAATGGGGGAGGAGGCACAGATACGCAGTATTTT.

This clonotype showed up many times. The chain uses TRBV20-1 and TRBJ2-7; 9 bases match TRBD2. V dropped 5 bases and J dropped 4; count of bases not matched to a gene: 9. The germline V gene has CDR1 DFQATT and CDR2 SNEGSKA (reference sequence). The CDR3 sequence is 14 residues long. CDR3 in amino acids: CSASSYSGRYEQYF. CDR3 bases: TGCAGTGCTTCGTCTTATAGCGGGAGATACGAGCAGTACTTC.

The DNA of the CDR3 is TGTGCCACCAGCAGAGATCTGGGCGGATTCTCCTACGAGCAGTACTTC. It is translated as CATSRDLGGFSYEQYF. The chain uses TRBV15 and TRBJ2-7; D is uncertain. CDR1 and CDR2 (germline): LNHNV, YYDKDF (reference sequence). Trimming left V 0 bases short and J 0 bases short, with 12 bases between. This CDR3 is built from 16 residues.

This clonotype was observed many times. The chain is built from TRBV7-9 and TRBJ1-3; D is uncertain. The V gene's germline CDR1 is SEHNR and CDR2 FQNEAQ (reference sequence). V shed 2 bases and J shed 7 bases, with 9 bases lying between them. The CDR3 sequence is 13 residues long. The CDR3 DNA is TGTGCCAGCAGCTTATTTGGGGTTAACACCATATATTTT. Translating gives CASSLFGVNTIYF. Filled out from reference TRBV7-9 and TRBJ1-3, the complete variable domain reads DTGVSQNPRHKITKRGQNVTFRCDPISEHNRLYWYRQTLGQGPEFLTYFQNEAQLEKSRLLSDRFSAERPKGSFSTLEIQRTEQGDSAMYLCASSLFGVNTIYFGEGSWLTVV.

This clonotype was observed once. The chain uses TRBV4-2 and TRBJ2-3, with a tentative D call TRBD2 (5 bases). Germline CDR1 and CDR2: LGHNA and YNFKEQ. Trimming took 4 bases from V and 1 from J, leaving 12 bases between them. The CDR3 is made up of 15 amino acids. The CDR3 DNA sequence: TGTGCCAGCAGCCCCGGGGTCACCCGCACAGATACGCAGTATTTT. It encodes CASSPGVTRTDTQYF.